A selection of T cell receptor beta chains follows, all from one sample in a study of cytomegalovirus exposure and HLA in healthy donors. The assay was immunoSEQ multiplex PCR, and TCRdb's table has in-frame clones only and misses some. Of some 130,000 clones in the sample, about 80% were seen once. The material sequenced was PBMCs. These TCRs come from a man younger than 40 in good health. Both conserved end residues are part of each CDR3. The D gene is left open where the match is weak. Only part of the rows carry a size: once, few, many, or a class if the clone is expanded.

clone size,V gene,J gene,D gene,CDR3 protein,CDR3 DNA
.,TRBV19,TRBJ2-1,TRBD2,CASRGAGGVREQFF,TGTGCCAGCAGAGGGGCGGGAGGGGTTCGAGAGCAGTTCTTC
.,TRBV7-9,TRBJ2-7,TRBD2,CASSPQYPSGIYEQYF,TGTGCCAGCAGCCCCCAGTATCCGAGCGGGATTTACGAGCAGTACTTC
few,TRBV6-4,TRBJ2-1,.,CASSDSKDPADEQFF,TGTGCCAGCAGTGACTCGAAAGACCCGGCGGATGAGCAGTTCTTC
.,TRBV19,TRBJ1-5,TRBD1,CASTRGNQPQHF,TGTGCCAGTACCAGGGGGAATCAGCCCCAGCATTTT
.,TRBV6-1,TRBJ2-7,.,CASSENWAVSEQYF,TGTGCCAGCAGTGAAAACTGGGCCGTGTCCGAGCAGTACTTC
few,TRBV10-3,TRBJ2-4,.,CAIKDGSSKNIQYF,TGTGCCATCAAGGACGGGAGCTCTAAAAACATTCAGTACTTC
.,TRBV5-4,TRBJ1-2,TRBD1,CASSSWQGAYGYTF,TGTGCCAGCAGCTCGTGGCAGGGGGCCTATGGCTACACCTTC
.,TRBV9,TRBJ2-1,TRBD2,CASRASGSPVDEQFF,TGTGCCAGCCGAGCAAGCGGGAGCCCCGTGGATGAGCAGTTCTTC
.,TRBV5-1,TRBJ2-1,.,CASSAGHSYNEQFF,TGCGCCAGCAGCGCGGGGCACTCCTACAATGAGCAGTTCTTC
.,TRBV25-1,TRBJ2-7,TRBD1,CASSELGQVKSYEQYF,TGTGCCAGCAGTGAATTGGGACAGGTAAAGTCATACGAGCAGTACTTC
.,TRBV18,TRBJ2-5,.,CASSPGLQETQYF,TGTGCCAGCTCACCCGGGTTGCAAGAGACCCAGTACTTC
.,TRBV4-1,TRBJ2-1,.,CASSQVLGEQFF,TGCGCCAGCAGCCAAGTCCTCGGGGAGCAGTTCTTC
.,TRBV4-1,TRBJ2-2,.,CASSLPGGTNTGELFF,TGCGCCAGCAGCCTCCCCGGGGGAACGAACACCGGGGAGCTGTTTTTT
few,TRBV27,TRBJ2-1,.,CASSPGLTFYNEQFF,TGTGCCAGCAGCCCGGGACTCACCTTCTACAATGAGCAGTTCTTC
few,TRBV15,TRBJ2-3,.,CATSPTGPTDTQYF,TGTGCCACCAGCCCCACTGGGCCCACAGATACGCAGTATTTT
.,TRBV5-6,TRBJ2-6,.,CASSNYRDDSPSGANVLTF,TGTGCCAGCAGCAACTACAGGGACGACTCTCCCTCTGGGGCCAACGTCCTGACTTTC
few,TRBV10-3,TRBJ1-3,TRBD1,CATRDSSGNTIYF,TGTGCCACCCGGGACAGCTCTGGAAACACCATATATTTT
.,TRBV4-1,TRBJ2-7,TRBD2,CASSHPSGGSYEQYF,TGCGCCAGCAGCCACCCTAGCGGAGGCTCCTACGAGCAGTACTTC
.,TRBV18,TRBJ1-1,TRBD1,CASSPPPGQGTEAFF,TGTGCCAGCTCACCACCGCCGGGACAGGGTACTGAAGCTTTCTTT
.,TRBV19,TRBJ2-1,TRBD1,CASRGTGRGNEQFF,TGTGCCAGTCGTGGGACAGGGAGAGGCAATGAGCAGTTCTTC
few,TRBV29-1,TRBJ1-2,.,CSVEVGPGRRGAANYGYTF,TGCAGCGTTGAAGTAGGTCCAGGTAGAAGGGGCGCAGCTAACTATGGCTACACCTTC
.,TRBV2,TRBJ1-2,.,CASSTEIYGYTF,TGTGCCAGCAGTACGGAGATCTATGGCTACACCTTC